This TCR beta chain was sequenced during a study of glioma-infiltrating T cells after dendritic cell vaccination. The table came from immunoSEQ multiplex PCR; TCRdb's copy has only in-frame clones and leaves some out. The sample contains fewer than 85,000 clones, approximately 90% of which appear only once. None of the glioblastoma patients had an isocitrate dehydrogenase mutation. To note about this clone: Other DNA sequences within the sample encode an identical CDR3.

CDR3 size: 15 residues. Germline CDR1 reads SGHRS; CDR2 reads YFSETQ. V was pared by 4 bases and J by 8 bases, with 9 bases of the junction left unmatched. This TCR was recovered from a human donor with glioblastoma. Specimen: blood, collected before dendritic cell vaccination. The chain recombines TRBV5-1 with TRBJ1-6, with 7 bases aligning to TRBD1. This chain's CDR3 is CASSLLTGSDSPLHF. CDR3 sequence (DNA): TGCGCCAGCAGCCTACTGACAGGGAGCGATTCACCCCTCCACTTT.